This T cell receptor (beta chain) was captured by sequencing in a study of cytomegalovirus exposure and HLA in healthy donors. Primers for the PCR totalled 60 Vbeta and 13 Jbeta. Assay: immunoSEQ multiplex PCR; the TCRdb copy retains only in-frame clones and omits some. The sample's table shows about 42,000 clones. Sample: PBMCs. The origin of this receptor is a young man in good health and CMV-seronegative.

CDR3 amino acids: CASSIWDTTNYGYTF. The CDR3 DNA sequence: TGTGCCAGTAGTATCTGGGACACCACGAACTATGGCTACACCTTC. V usage is TRBV19 and J usage is TRBJ1-2, with TRBD1 as a possible D gene (6 bases). CDR3 length: 15 amino acids. Germline V gene sequence: CDR1 LNHDA, CDR2 SQIVND (reference sequence). V lost 3 bases to trimming and J lost 2 bases, with 13 bases between them.